This T cell receptor beta chain comes out of a study of CD8 T cells in ankylosing spondylitis. Findings and limits, study-wide: Seemingly characteristic of ankylosing spondylitis blood was a TCR beta motif consisting of roughly 8 highly homologous variants. There were earlier reports of some motif variants in reactive arthritis synovial fluid and blood.

V was clipped by 6 bases and J by 7 bases, with 10 bases between them. This CDR3 region has 12 residues. TCRdb reprocessed the 5' RACE reads via MiXCR and lists one record per CDR3 protein. The profile shows about 440,000 distinct CDR3 sequences, over 15% of them singletons. This clonotype occurred many times. Its antigen is as yet unknown. The chain joins TRBV12-3 or TRBV12-4 to TRBJ2-1; no clear D. The sequencing input was blood, either unsorted or a sorted T cell fraction (not recorded which). The receptor's source is a male donor with ankylosing spondylitis. As DNA, the CDR3 is TGTGCCAGCAGCCGCTCGGTGAATGAGCAGTTCTTC. Its translation is CASSRSVNEQFF.